The 21 T cell receptor beta chains given below trace back to one sample, sequenced in a study of cytomegalovirus exposure and HLA in healthy donors. Primers included in the PCR were 60 Vbeta and 13 Jbeta primers. Clones were read by immunoSEQ multiplex PCR, and TCRdb kept only the in-frame ones, dropping some. The table has around 64,000 clones, about 81% seen once. Sample: PBMCs. The receptors here all came from a man aged 25 to 45 in good health and CMV-seropositive.

The chain links TRBV6-5 to TRBJ1-6, with D unclear. Germline V lookup: CDR1 MNHEY, CDR2 SVGAGI. V was cut by 6 bases and J by 9 bases, with 18 bases left in between. The CDR3 is made up of 15 amino acids. The CDR3 reads CASSKGGYIGSPLHF. CDR3 DNA: TGTGCCAGCAGCAAAGGAGGTTATATTGGTTCACCCCTCCACTTT.

This sequence joins TRBV18 and TRBJ2-4; D gene uncertain. This CDR3 is 13 amino acids long. Germline V gene sequence: CDR1 KGHSH, CDR2 LQKENI. With 0 bases removed from V and 8 bases from J, the gap between germline ends came to 8 bases. As DNA, the CDR3 is TGTGCCAGCTCACCACCCGGTTATGACATTCAGTACTTC. Protein: CASSPPGYDIQYF.

The J gene is TRBJ2-7, the V gene TRBV6-5; D might be TRBD2 (5 bases). CDR1 is MNHEY and CDR2 is SVGAGI in the germline V gene. Trimming left V 9 bases short and J 3 bases short, with 18 bases between. There are 14 residues in the CDR3. The CDR3 sequence: CASQRNLAVYEQYF. The CDR3 DNA is TGTGCCAGTCAGAGAAATCTAGCAGTCTACGAGCAGTACTTC.

The CDR3 is CASSQEAFEAYGYTF. Written as DNA, the CDR3 is TGCGCCAGCAGCCAAGAGGCATTTGAGGCCTATGGCTACACCTTC. The V gene is TRBV4-3, the J gene TRBJ1-2; D is undetermined. V shed 0 bases and J shed 4 bases, with 12 bases lying between them. The CDR3 totals 15 residues. Germline assignment: CDR1 LGHNA and CDR2 YSLEER.

V is TRBV4-3 and J is TRBJ2-5; 10 bases fit TRBD1. CDR3 length: 14 residues. J was trimmed by 3 bases and V by 4 bases; bases with no gene match: 2. Germline CDR1 reads LGHNA; CDR2 reads YSLEER. The CDR3, as DNA: TGCGCCAGCAGCCTCGGGACAGGGGAAGAGACCCAGTACTTC. This codes for CASSLGTGEETQYF.

This rearrangement joins TRBV30 to TRBJ1-5, with D possibly TRBD1 on 6 matching bases. Trimming stripped 2 bases from V and 1 base from J, with 9 bases between. This CDR3 contains 14 residues. Germline V gene lookup returns CDR1 GTSNPN and CDR2 SVGIG (reference sequence). The DNA for the CDR3 is TGTGCCTGGAGTACAGGGACAAGCAATCAGCCCCAGCATTTT. Its translation is CAWSTGTSNQPQHF.

The chain combines TRBV29-1 with TRBJ2-5; 7 bases are a match to TRBD1. The V segment lost 7 bases and the J segment 4 bases; nucleotides outside the gene matches: 3. The germline V gene has CDR1 SQVTM and CDR2 ANQGSEA. The CDR3 is 11 amino acids. CDR3 DNA: TGCAGCGGACAGGGTCGAGAGACCCAGTACTTC. Protein: CSGQGRETQYF.

The chain combines TRBV27 with TRBJ2-3; TRBD2 might be the D (5 bases). Per the germline V gene, CDR1 is MNHEY and CDR2 is SMNVEV (reference sequence). The CDR3 loop spans 13 amino acids. V gave up 8 bases and J gave up 6 bases, with 15 bases separating them. The CDR3 nucleotides are TGTGCCAGCCAGTCGGGGATAGCGGATACGCAGTATTTT. It specifies CASQSGIADTQYF.

V usage is TRBV28 and J usage is TRBJ1-6; the match to TRBD1 covers 7 bases. Per germline, CDR1 MDHEN and CDR2 SYDVKM. CDR3 size: 14 residues. V was pared by 4 bases and J by 9 bases, with 6 bases of the junction left unmatched. The CDR3 sequence is CASSSQGQVSPLHF. For the CDR3, the DNA is TGTGCCAGCAGTTCACAGGGGCAGGTTTCACCCCTCCACTTT.

The V call is TRBV4-1, the J call TRBJ2-5, with 9 bases aligning to TRBD1. J was trimmed by 5 bases and V by 1 base; bases with no gene match: 5. Germline V CDR1 and CDR2: MGHRA, YSYEKL. This CDR3 is built from 15 residues. The CDR3 nucleotides read TGCGCCAGCAGCCAAGCCCCCGGGACAGGGGAGACCCAGTACTTC. Translation gives CASSQAPGTGETQYF.

V is TRBV6-6 and J is TRBJ1-1, with TRBD1 matching over 7 bases. In germline, CDR1 is MNHNY, CDR2 SVGAGI (reference sequence). J was trimmed by 4 bases and V by 2 bases; bases with no gene match: 7. The CDR3 loop spans 15 amino acids. CDR3 protein: CASSYPTGRSTEAFF. The CDR3 region has the DNA TGTGCCAGCAGTTACCCGACAGGGAGAAGCACTGAAGCTTTCTTT.

The genes are TRBV12-5 and TRBJ2-7; 11 nucleotides agree with TRBD1. This CDR3 is built from 15 residues. The trim removed 5 bases at V and 2 bases at J, leaving 5 bases unmatched. The germline V gene encodes CDR1 LGHNT and CDR2 FRNRAP. In DNA form, the CDR3 reads TGTGCTAGTGGTACCGGGACAGGGGGGGCCTACGAGCAGTACTTC. Protein: CASGTGTGGAYEQYF.

This clone showed up just a few times. V gene TRBV6-5 combines with J gene TRBJ2-7, with 9 bases identical to TRBD1. Germline-derived CDR1 and CDR2 are MNHEY and SVGAGI. The CDR3 runs 15 residues. With V trimmed by 2 bases and J by 1 base, 3 bases remained unmatched. CDR3 nucleotides: TGTGCCAGCAGTTACCAGGGGACAGGGTCCTACGAGCAGTACTTC. Translating it yields CASSYQGTGSYEQYF.

The chain links TRBV13 to TRBJ2-1; no clear D. CDR3 size: 12 residues. Deletions cut 5 bases from V and 5 bases from J, with 7 bases between. Germline CDR1 reads PRHDT; CDR2 reads FYEKMQ (reference sequence). Written as DNA, the CDR3 is TGTGCCAGCAGCCCCCGGGACAATGAGCAGTTCTTC. Its translation is CASSPRDNEQFF.

The table lists this clone with a few counts. This chain joins TRBV5-8 and TRBJ1-5, with D unresolved. CDR3 size: 13 residues. Germline V gives CDR1 SGHTS, CDR2 YDEGEE. With 3 bases removed from V and 5 bases from J, the gap between germline ends came to 9 bases. The DNA for the CDR3 is TGTGCCAGCAGCTCCGGGTCTTATCAGCCCCAGCATTTT. It is translated as CASSSGSYQPQHF.

V is TRBV9 and J is TRBJ2-2, with a possible D match to TRBD2 (6 bases). From germline, CDR1 is SGDLS and CDR2 YYNGEE. Trimming removed 4 bases at V and 7 bases at J, with 29 bases between. The CDR3 runs to 19 residues. CDR3 sequence reads: CASSHPRLAGIHRDGELFF. The CDR3 DNA reads TGTGCCAGCAGCCACCCCAGGTTGGCGGGGATACATCGGGACGGGGAGCTGTTTTTT.

V gene TRBV7-9 combines with J gene TRBJ1-6; 7 nucleotides agree with TRBD1. The CDR3 has 13 amino acids. Germline-derived CDR1 and CDR2 are SEHNR and FQNEAQ (reference sequence). With 2 bases clipped from V and 10 bases from J, the junction kept 2 bases outside the gene matches. The CDR3 coding sequence is TGTGCCAGCAGCTTATCAGGGGGATCACCCCTCCACTTT. Translated, it gives CASSLSGGSPLHF.

Regarding this clone: At one of its ends the junction is not consistent with the germline gene, which may arise from a read error. The genes are TRBV9 and TRBJ2-7; D call uncertain. This CDR3 contains 14 residues. Germline loops: CDR1 SGDLS, CDR2 YYNGEE. CDR3 bases: TGTGCCGGCAGCTTAGACCTAAAGAGGAACGAGCAGTACTTC. It translates to CAGSLDLKRNEQYF.

The genes are TRBV28 and TRBJ1-1; 10 nucleotides align to TRBD1. The germline gives CDR1 MDHEN, CDR2 SYDVKM. J was trimmed by 1 base and V by 4 bases; bases with no gene match: 9. The CDR3 runs to 17 residues. CDR3 bases: TGTGCCAGCAGTTCCCTTGGACAGGGGGGAGGGAACACTGAAGCTTTCTTT. It codes for CASSSLGQGGGNTEAFF.

The V gene is TRBV7-2, the J gene TRBJ1-1; 9 bases line up with TRBD1. V was pared by 5 bases and J by 2 bases, with 12 bases of the junction left unmatched. Germline CDR1 SGHTA, CDR2 FQGNSA. The CDR3 has 17 residues. CDR3 sequence: CASSRVFTGGGNTEAFF. The CDR3 DNA reads as TGTGCCAGCAGCAGAGTATTCACAGGGGGCGGCAACACTGAAGCTTTCTTT.

This chain connects TRBV4-3 to TRBJ1-2; D is unclear. Deletions cut 1 base from V and 7 bases from J, with 16 bases between. This CDR3 is built from 15 residues. Germline V gene lookup returns CDR1 LGHNA and CDR2 YSLEER. CDR3 sequence: CASSQGFTQSFGYTF. The CDR3 region has the DNA TGCGCCAGCAGCCAAGGCTTCACACAGTCGTTTGGCTACACCTTC.